This is a list of T cell receptor beta chains from one sample in a study of beta chain features in type 1 diabetes. Produced via immunoSEQ multiplex PCR; TCRdb's table is partial and in-frame only. The sample includes about 340,000 clones, about 13% seen only once; the top ten take roughly 0.016%. Sequencing input: naive CD4+ T cells from blood. Every receptor here comes from a woman aged 18-35 years with type 1 diabetes. CDR3s include the opening cysteine and the closing phenylalanine or tryptophan. Fields, in order: CDR3 protein, CDR3 DNA, D gene, V gene, J gene, clone size. The D gene is left open where the match is weak. Clone size is given for some rows only: seen once, a few or many times, or a class if the clone is expanded.

CASSQGGAAGELKNIQYF,TGCGCCAGCAGCCAAGGGGGGGCAGCGGGAGAGCTCAAAAACATTCAGTACTTC,TRBD2,TRBV4-1,TRBJ2-4,few
CALDWTSGNGELFF,TGTGCCCTGGATTGGACTAGCGGTAACGGGGAGCTGTTTTTT,TRBD2,TRBV30,TRBJ2-2,few
CASSIEMGRLAGSFEQFF,TGTGCCAGTAGTATCGAAATGGGGAGGCTAGCGGGATCCTTTGAGCAGTTCTTC,TRBD2,TRBV19,TRBJ2-1,.
CASSDPGTSALQAQFF,TGTGCCAGCAGTGACCCCGGGACTAGCGCCCTCCAGGCGCAGTTCTTC,TRBD2,TRBV25-1,TRBJ2-1,.
CASSPIGSPYTKYF,TGTGCCAGCAGCCCTATCGGGTCTCCATATACAAAGTATTTT,.,TRBV7-2,TRBJ2-3,few
CASSWGLAGGRTGELFF,TGTGCCAGCAGCTGGGGACTAGCGGGAGGTCGCACCGGGGAGCTGTTTTTT,TRBD2,TRBV7-2,TRBJ2-2,.
CSARGLTEAFF,TGCAGTGCCAGGGGATTAACTGAAGCTTTCTTT,.,TRBV20-1,TRBJ1-1,few
CASSLDGAQPQHF,TGTGCCAGCAGCTTAGATGGGGCTCAGCCCCAGCATTTT,.,TRBV7-6,TRBJ1-5,few
CASSFLAGGSNGELFF,TGTGCCAGCTCATTCCTAGCGGGAGGATCGAACGGGGAGCTGTTTTTT,TRBD2,TRBV18,TRBJ2-2,.
CASSPPGRGLGTQYF,TGTGCCAGCTCACCACCGGGTCGAGGCCTGGGGACCCAGTACTTC,.,TRBV18,TRBJ2-5,.
CSALTYNEQFF,TGCAGCGCTTTAACTTACAATGAGCAGTTCTTC,.,TRBV29-1,TRBJ2-1,.
CASSLGMKETQYF,TGTGCCAGCAGCTTAGGCATGAAAGAGACCCAGTACTTC,.,TRBV7-3,TRBJ2-5,few
CASSFDSSYNEQFF,TGTGCCAGCAGCTTCGATAGCTCCTACAATGAGCAGTTCTTC,.,TRBV7-3,TRBJ2-1,once
CASSRGDTQYF,TGTGCCAGCAGCCGGGGGGATACGCAGTATTTT,.,TRBV11-2,TRBJ2-3,.
CASSSGAAGGPDEQFF,TGCGCCAGCAGTTCAGGGGCAGCGGGAGGGCCCGATGAGCAGTTCTTC,TRBD2,TRBV5-1,TRBJ2-1,few
CASGGLAGGRETQYF,TGTGCCAGCGGGGGACTAGCGGGAGGGCGCGAGACCCAGTACTTC,TRBD2,TRBV5-5,TRBJ2-5,few
CASSQQTGLAGGIQDEQFF,TGCGCCAGCAGCCAACAAACGGGACTAGCGGGAGGGATACAGGATGAGCAGTTCTTC,TRBD2,TRBV5-1,TRBJ2-1,.
CASSLGQSNQPQHF,TGTGCCAGCAGTTTAGGTCAGAGCAATCAGCCCCAGCATTTT,.,TRBV28,TRBJ1-5,.
CASKGRVPSGANVLTF,TGCGCCAGCAAAGGCAGGGTACCCTCTGGGGCCAACGTCCTGACTTTC,.,TRBV5-1,TRBJ2-6,.
CSVEGKEGMNTEAFF,TGCAGCGTTGAGGGGAAGGAGGGGATGAACACTGAAGCTTTCTTT,.,TRBV29-1,TRBJ1-1,.
CASSGGQLNTGELFF,TGCGCCAGCAGCGGCGGACAGTTGAACACCGGGGAGCTGTTTTTT,.,TRBV5-1,TRBJ2-2,few
CASSLVLAGVNEQFF,TGTGCCAGCAGCTTAGTCCTAGCGGGAGTGAATGAGCAGTTCTTC,TRBD2,TRBV7-2,TRBJ2-1,.
CASSPQEGSPTF,TGTGCCAGCTCACCACAGGAGGGTTCCCCCACCTTC,.,TRBV18,TRBJ1-2,.
CASRGLHNEQFF,TGTGCCAGCAGGGGACTTCACAATGAGCAGTTCTTC,.,TRBV28,TRBJ2-1,.
CSADLQGHTEAFF,TGCAGCGCCGACCTACAGGGCCACACTGAAGCTTTCTTT,.,TRBV29-1,TRBJ1-1,.
CASSGQGPNTGELFF,TGTGCCAGCAGTGGACAGGGACCAAACACCGGGGAGCTGTTTTTT,TRBD1,TRBV2,TRBJ2-2,.
CSVLYSSLPNQPQHF,TGCAGCGTTCTCTATTCCTCGCTACCCAATCAGCCCCAGCATTTT,.,TRBV29-1,TRBJ1-5,.
CASSFWDSQETQYF,TGTGCCAGCAGCTTTTGGGACTCCCAAGAGACCCAGTACTTC,.,TRBV7-2,TRBJ2-5,.
CASSYSMLAVETQYF,TGTGCCAGCAGTTACTCGATGCTAGCGGTAGAGACCCAGTACTTC,TRBD2,TRBV6-5,TRBJ2-5,.
CASSDSAGINLRETQYF,TGTGCCAGCAGTGACTCCGCAGGGATAAACCTGCGAGAGACCCAGTACTTC,.,TRBV25-1,TRBJ2-5,.
CASSLPGTRDADTQYF,TGTGCCAGCAGTCTACCCGGGACTAGAGATGCGGATACGCAGTATTTT,TRBD2,TRBV28,TRBJ2-3,few
CASSLAPVVGAGELFF,TGCGCCAGCAGCTTGGCCCCCGTCGTGGGCGCCGGGGAGCTGTTTTTT,.,TRBV5-1,TRBJ2-2,few
CASSLSSRDKSYTGELFF,TGTGCCAGCAGCTTATCTTCGAGGGATAAAAGTTACACCGGGGAGCTGTTTTTT,.,TRBV7-9,TRBJ2-2,few
CASSPRAGEETQYF,TGTGCCAGCTCACCACGGGCAGGGGAAGAGACCCAGTACTTC,.,TRBV18,TRBJ2-5,few
CASSPSAGRNGYTF,TGTGCCAGCTCACCTTCGGCGGGTCGAAATGGCTACACCTTC,.,TRBV18,TRBJ1-2,.
CASSEGVTQYF,TGTGCCAGCAGCGAAGGAGTTACGCAGTATTTT,.,TRBV9,TRBJ2-3,few
CASSMGAQEYIQYF,TGTGCCAGTAGTATGGGGGCACAGGAATACATTCAGTACTTC,.,TRBV19,TRBJ2-4,.
CASSYGRATDTQYF,TGTGCCAGCAGTTACGGCAGGGCGACAGATACGCAGTATTTT,.,TRBV6-5,TRBJ2-3,.
CASLRLAVARHQYNEQFF,TGTGCCAGCCTTAGACTAGCGGTTGCCCGTCACCAATACAATGAGCAGTTCTTC,TRBD2,TRBV27,TRBJ2-1,few
CASSVGLAGGHNEQFF,TGTGCCAGCAGCGTCGGACTAGCGGGAGGGCACAATGAGCAGTTCTTC,TRBD2,TRBV11-2,TRBJ2-1,.
CASSYPKLRTDTQYF,TGTGCCAGCAGCTACCCTAAACTCCGCACAGATACGCAGTATTTT,.,TRBV7-9,TRBJ2-3,few
CASSLDRKSLF,TGTGCCAGCAGCTTGGATCGTAAAAGCCTTTTT,.,TRBV5-6,TRBJ1-1,.
CASSSSGIPYEQYF,TGTGCCAGCAGTTCCTCAGGGATACCCTACGAGCAGTACTTC,.,TRBV28,TRBJ2-7,few
CASSSPSYEQYF,TGTGCCAGCAGTTCCCCCAGTTACGAGCAGTACTTC,.,TRBV28,TRBJ2-7,.
CASSIDWVAGGYTF,TGTGCCAGTAGTATAGATTGGGTTGCGGGCGGCTACACCTTC,.,TRBV19,TRBJ1-2,.
CASSSDWAAKNIQYF,TGTGCCAGCAGCTCAGATTGGGCTGCCAAAAACATTCAGTACTTC,.,TRBV7-2,TRBJ2-4,.
CASNLAGHTDTQYF,TGTGCCAGTAACCTAGCGGGACACACAGATACGCAGTATTTT,TRBD2,TRBV19,TRBJ2-3,few
CASSLDGGRVEQFF,TGCGCCAGCAGCTTGGATGGCGGGAGGGTTGAGCAGTTCTTC,TRBD2,TRBV5-1,TRBJ2-1,few
CASRLGTGYGYTF,TGTGCCAGCAGACTAGGGACAGGCTATGGCTACACCTTC,TRBD1,TRBV6-6,TRBJ1-2,.
CAISGGRQPRQYF,TGTGCCATCAGTGGAGGTCGCCAGCCCCGTCAGTACTTC,.,TRBV10-3,TRBJ2-5,few
CAWEDADTQYF,TGTGCCTGGGAGGATGCAGATACGCAGTATTTT,.,TRBV30,TRBJ2-3,.
CASSLPPTYEQYF,TGTGCCAGCAGCTTACCGCCTACCTACGAGCAGTACTTC,.,TRBV7-2,TRBJ2-7,few
CASSIQATNEKLFF,TGTGCCAGCAGCATACAGGCAACTAATGAAAAACTGTTTTTT,.,TRBV9,TRBJ1-4,few
CASSNRVRENTEAFF,TGTGCCAGTAGTAACAGGGTGAGAGAGAACACTGAAGCTTTCTTT,.,TRBV19,TRBJ1-1,.
CASSFGGTHEQYF,TGTGCCAGCAGCTTCGGAGGGACCCACGAGCAGTACTTC,.,TRBV5-4,TRBJ2-7,.
CAWKGSTSGRGEQYF,TGTGCCTGGAAAGGAAGCACTAGCGGGAGGGGCGAGCAGTACTTC,TRBD2,TRBV30,TRBJ2-7,few
CASSYQGTGNEQFF,TGTGCCAGCAGTTACCAGGGGACGGGGAATGAGCAGTTCTTC,.,TRBV6-5,TRBJ2-1,.
CASSFQGVNTEAFF,TGTGCCAGCAGCTTTCAGGGGGTGAACACTGAAGCTTTCTTT,TRBD1,TRBV5-4,TRBJ1-1,few
CASGLGALNTEAFF,TGTGCTAGTGGTTTAGGAGCCTTGAACACTGAAGCTTTCTTT,.,TRBV12-5,TRBJ1-1,few